The rows below give T cell receptor beta chains drawn from one sample of a study of PD-L1 blockade in urothelial cancer. Sequencing used immunoSEQ multiplex PCR; TCRdb keeps in-frame clones, though not all of them. The profile shows approximately 88,000 clones, around 84% of them singletons. This sample comprised PBMCs, obtained around atezolizumab (anti-PD-L1) treatment. These receptor sequences come from a man in his 60s with urothelial cancer. CDR3s include the opening cysteine and the closing phenylalanine or tryptophan. The D gene is left open where the match is weak. A clone size is listed for some rows: how often the clone was seen (once, few, many), or a class if it is expanded.

>TRBJ2-5|TRBD2|TRBV7-9|16|.
CASSLASGGDQETQYF
TGTGCCAGCAGCTTAGCAAGCGGGGGGGACCAAGAGACCCAGTACTTC
>TRBJ2-1|.|TRBV9|12|.
CASSTQGNEQFF
TGTGCCAGCAGCACACAGGGCAATGAGCAGTTCTTC
>TRBJ2-2|.|TRBV18|16|.
CASSPEAVLNTGELFF
TGTGCCAGCTCACCTGAGGCAGTATTGAACACCGGGGAGCTGTTTTTT
>TRBJ1-3|.|TRBV5-1|15|.
CASSYDSPTANTIYF
TGCGCCAGCAGTTATGACAGTCCCACAGCGAACACCATATATTTT
>TRBJ2-1|TRBD1|TRBV18|15|.
CASSPSTTGANEQFF
TGTGCCAGCTCACCATCGACGACAGGGGCAAATGAGCAGTTCTTC
>TRBJ2-3|TRBD1|TRBV4-1|16|.
CASSPRDRGGPDTQYF
TGCGCCAGCAGCCCCCGGGACAGGGGAGGCCCAGATACGCAGTATTTT
>TRBJ2-3|TRBD2|TRBV6-5|15|.
CASSSRGRDTDTQYF
TGTGCCAGCAGCTCGCGGGGGAGGGACACAGATACGCAGTATTTT
>TRBJ1-5|.|TRBV28|15|.
CASTWGLGPNQPQHF
TGTGCCAGCACCTGGGGCCTAGGTCCAAATCAGCCCCAGCATTTT
>TRBJ1-2|.|TRBV6-1|14|once
CASRNGETNYGYTF
TGTGCCAGCAGGAACGGGGAAACTAACTATGGCTACACCTTC
>TRBJ2-1|TRBD2|TRBV13|17|once
CASSLGYVAGDRNEQFF
TGTGCCAGCAGCTTAGGTTACGTAGCGGGAGATCGGAATGAGCAGTTCTTC
>TRBJ2-1|TRBD2|TRBV7-9|15|.
CASSPGTSGKVEQFF
TGTGCCAGCAGCCCCGGGACTAGCGGGAAGGTTGAGCAGTTCTTC
>TRBJ2-3|TRBD2|TRBV7-9|14|.
CAGRLAGTTDTQYF
TGTGCCGGACGACTAGCGGGAACCACAGATACGCAGTATTTT
>TRBJ2-2|TRBD1|TRBV7-9|16|.
CASSFMRTGGIGELFF
TGTGCCAGCAGCTTCATGCGGACAGGGGGAATCGGGGAGCTGTTTTTT
>TRBJ1-1|.|TRBV9|13|.
CASSPQMNTEAFF
TGTGCCAGCAGCCCGCAGATGAACACTGAAGCTTTCTTT
>TRBJ2-2|TRBD2|TRBV10-2|16|.
CASRTSGVTNTGELFF
TGCGCCAGCAGAACTAGCGGGGTGACAAACACCGGGGAGCTGTTTTTT
>TRBJ2-7|TRBD1|TRBV6-5|14|.
CASSYWDRPYEQYF
TGTGCCAGCAGTTACTGGGACAGACCTTACGAGCAGTACTTC
>TRBJ2-2|TRBD1|TRBV10-3|13|.
CAIGTGSTGELFF
TGTGCCATTGGGACAGGGAGCACCGGGGAGCTGTTTTTT
>TRBJ2-3|.|TRBV7-9|16|.
CASSSGIRGNTDTQYF
TGTGCCAGCAGCTCCGGGATCCGTGGGAACACAGATACGCAGTATTTT
>TRBJ2-7|.|TRBV7-2|15|.
CASSLGAGGAYEQYF
TGTGCCAGCAGCTTAGGGGCGGGCGGTGCCTACGAGCAGTACTTC
>TRBJ1-3|TRBD1|TRBV5-6|16|.
CASSLGTDYSGNTIYF
TGTGCCAGCAGCTTAGGGACAGACTACTCTGGAAACACCATATATTTT
>TRBJ2-5|.|TRBV30|12|.
CAWSQGLETQYF
TGTGCCTGGAGTCAGGGTCTGGAGACCCAGTACTTC
>TRBJ2-1|TRBD2|TRBV5-4|16|.
CASSPPGGRTNNEQFF
TGTGCCAGCAGTCCTCCGGGCGGGAGGACGAACAATGAGCAGTTCTTC
>TRBJ1-2|TRBD1|TRBV11-2|15|.
CASSGRQGLGAGYTF
TGTGCCAGCAGCGGACGACAGGGACTTGGTGCTGGCTACACCTTC